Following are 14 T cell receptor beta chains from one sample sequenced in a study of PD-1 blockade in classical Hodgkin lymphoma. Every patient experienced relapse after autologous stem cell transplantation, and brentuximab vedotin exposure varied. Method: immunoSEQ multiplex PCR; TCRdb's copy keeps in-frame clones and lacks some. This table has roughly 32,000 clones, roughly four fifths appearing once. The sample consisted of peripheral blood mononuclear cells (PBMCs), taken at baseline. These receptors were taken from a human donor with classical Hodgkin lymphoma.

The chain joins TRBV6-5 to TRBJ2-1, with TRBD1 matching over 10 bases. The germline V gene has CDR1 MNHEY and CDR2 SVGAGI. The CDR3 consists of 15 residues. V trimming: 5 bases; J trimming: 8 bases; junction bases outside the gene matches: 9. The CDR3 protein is CASSRGDRGGDEQFF. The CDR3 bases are TGTGCCAGCAGTCGTGGGGACAGGGGAGGCGATGAGCAGTTCTTC.

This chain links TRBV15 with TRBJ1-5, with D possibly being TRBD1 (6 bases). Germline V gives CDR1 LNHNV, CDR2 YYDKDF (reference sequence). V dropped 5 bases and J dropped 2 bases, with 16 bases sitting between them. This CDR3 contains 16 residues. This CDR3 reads CATSPVGAGGNQPQHF. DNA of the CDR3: TGTGCCACCAGCCCCGTCGGAGCAGGGGGCAATCAGCCCCAGCATTTT. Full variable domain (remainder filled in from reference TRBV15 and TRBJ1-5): DAMVIQNPRYQVTQFGKPVTLSCSQTLNHNVMYWYQQKSSQAPKLLFHYYDKDFNNEADTPDNFQSRRPNTSFCFLDIRSPGLGDTAMYLCATSPVGAGGNQPQHFGDGTRLSIL.

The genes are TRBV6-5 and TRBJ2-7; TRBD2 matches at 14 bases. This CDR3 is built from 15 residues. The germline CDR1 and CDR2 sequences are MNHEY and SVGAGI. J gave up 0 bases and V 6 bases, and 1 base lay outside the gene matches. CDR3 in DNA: TGTGCCAGCAGAGGACTAGCGGGGGGCTCCTACGAGCAGTACTTC. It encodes CASRGLAGGSYEQYF.

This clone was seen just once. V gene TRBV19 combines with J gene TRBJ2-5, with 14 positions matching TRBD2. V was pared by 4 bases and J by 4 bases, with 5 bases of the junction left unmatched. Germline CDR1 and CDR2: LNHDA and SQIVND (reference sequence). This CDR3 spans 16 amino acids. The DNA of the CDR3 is TGTGCCAGTAGTACTCGACTAGCGGGGGGGCGAGAGACCCAGTACTTC. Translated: CASSTRLAGGRETQYF.

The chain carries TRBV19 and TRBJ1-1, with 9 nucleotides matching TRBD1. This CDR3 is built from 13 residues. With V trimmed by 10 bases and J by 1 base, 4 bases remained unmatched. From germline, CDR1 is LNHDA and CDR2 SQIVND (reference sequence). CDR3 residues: CATRDRANTEAFF. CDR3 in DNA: TGTGCCACCCGGGACAGGGCGAACACTGAAGCTTTCTTT.

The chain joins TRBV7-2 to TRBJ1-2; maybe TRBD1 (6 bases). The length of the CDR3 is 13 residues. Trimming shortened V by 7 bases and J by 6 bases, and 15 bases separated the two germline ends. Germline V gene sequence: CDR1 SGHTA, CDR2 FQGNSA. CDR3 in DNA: TGTGCCAGCACCCGGGACATGGGCCATGGCTACACCTTC. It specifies CASTRDMGHGYTF.

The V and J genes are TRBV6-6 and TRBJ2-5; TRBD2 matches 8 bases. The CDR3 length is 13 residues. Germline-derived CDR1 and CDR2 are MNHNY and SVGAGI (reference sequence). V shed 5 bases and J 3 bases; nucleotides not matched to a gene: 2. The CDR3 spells CASSPGGEETQYF. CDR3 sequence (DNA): TGTGCCAGCAGTCCCGGGGGGGAAGAGACCCAGTACTTC.

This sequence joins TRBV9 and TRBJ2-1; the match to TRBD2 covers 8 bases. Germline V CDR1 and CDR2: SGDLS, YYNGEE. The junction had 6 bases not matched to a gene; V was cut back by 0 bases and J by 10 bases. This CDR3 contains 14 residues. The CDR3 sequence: CASSVGSGGREQFF. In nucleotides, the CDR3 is TGTGCCAGCAGCGTAGGGAGCGGGGGTCGCGAGCAGTTCTTC. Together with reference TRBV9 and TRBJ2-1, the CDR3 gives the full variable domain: DSGVTQTPKHLITATGQRVTLRCSPRSGDLSVYWYQQSLDQGLQFLIQYYNGEERAKGNILERFSAQQFPDLHSELNLSSLELGDSALYFCASSVGSGGREQFFGPGTRLTVL.

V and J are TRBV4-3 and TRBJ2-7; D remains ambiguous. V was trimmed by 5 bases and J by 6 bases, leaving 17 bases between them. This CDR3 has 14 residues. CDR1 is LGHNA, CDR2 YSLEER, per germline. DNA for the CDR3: TGCGCCAGCAGCGGCCGGACCAACACCGGCGAGCAGTACTTC. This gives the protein CASSGRTNTGEQYF.

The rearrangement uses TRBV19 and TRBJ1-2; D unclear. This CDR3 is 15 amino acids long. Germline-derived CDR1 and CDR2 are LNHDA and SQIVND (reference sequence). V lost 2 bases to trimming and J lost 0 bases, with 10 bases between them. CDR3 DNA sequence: TGTGCCAGTAGTATACTGGACTCTACTAACTATGGCTACACCTTC. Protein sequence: CASSILDSTNYGYTF.

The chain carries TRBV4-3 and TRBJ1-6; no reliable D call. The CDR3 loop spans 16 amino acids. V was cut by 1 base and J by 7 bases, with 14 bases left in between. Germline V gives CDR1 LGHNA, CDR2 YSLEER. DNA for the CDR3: TGCGCCAGCAGCCAAGGTCCCCCGGGTCGAAATTCACCCCTCCACTTT. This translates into CASSQGPPGRNSPLHF.

The CDR3 DNA is TGTGCCAGCAGCTTGCTAAACCAAGAGACCCAGTACTTC. This sequence encodes CASSLLNQETQYF. The genes are TRBV7-9 and TRBJ2-5; D not certain. CDR1 is SEHNR and CDR2 is FQNEAQ in the germline V gene (reference sequence). The CDR3 is made up of 13 amino acids. Trimming shortened V by 3 bases and J by 0 bases, and 5 bases separated the two germline ends. Using reference TRBV7-9 and TRBJ2-5 for the parts outside the CDR3, the full variable domain is DTGVSQNPRHKITKRGQNVTFRCDPISEHNRLYWYRQTLGQGPEFLTYFQNEAQLEKSRLLSDRFSAERPKGSFSTLEIQRTEQGDSAMYLCASSLLNQETQYFGPGTRLLVL.

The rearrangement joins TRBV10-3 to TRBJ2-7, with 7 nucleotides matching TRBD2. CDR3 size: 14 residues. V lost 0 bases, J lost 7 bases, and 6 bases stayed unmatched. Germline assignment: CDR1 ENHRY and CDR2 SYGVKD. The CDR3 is CAISESGKGGEQYF. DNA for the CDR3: TGTGCCATCAGTGAGTCAGGGAAGGGAGGGGAGCAGTACTTC.

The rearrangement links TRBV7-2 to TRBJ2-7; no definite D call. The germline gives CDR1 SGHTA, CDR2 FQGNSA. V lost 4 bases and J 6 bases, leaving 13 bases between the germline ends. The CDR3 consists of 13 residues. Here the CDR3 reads CASSSQLYSEQYF. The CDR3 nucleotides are TGTGCCAGCAGCTCCCAGTTGTACTCCGAGCAGTACTTC.